This TCR beta chain appears in the sequencing data of a study of Graves' ophthalmopathy and Graves' hyperthyroidism. Germline lookup yields CDR1 SEHNR and CDR2 FQNEAQ (reference sequence). The J segment lost 2 bases and the V segment lost 2 bases, leaving 5 bases of the junction unmatched. The CDR3 is made up of 15 amino acids. The sequenced template was RNA, covering the TCR beta CDR3 region. RT-PCR with HTBI primers came first, then second-round multiplex PCR. TCRdb reprocessed the multiplex PCR reads with MiXCR, giving one entry per CDR3 protein. The table has about 600,000 distinct CDR3 sequences, roughly 39% seen once. Ineligible for inclusion were patients with other autoimmune diseases, uncontrolled infections, pregnancy or lactation. This clonotype has at least ten counts.

Sequencing used peripheral blood or thyroid tissue (not recorded which). The TCR originated in an adult man with Graves' hyperthyroidism. The chain carries TRBV7-9 and TRBJ2-7; TRBD1 agrees at 8 bases. In DNA form, the CDR3 reads TGTGCCAGCAGCTTATCACAGGGGGACGCCTACGAGCAGTACTTC. Translated, it gives CASSLSQGDAYEQYF.